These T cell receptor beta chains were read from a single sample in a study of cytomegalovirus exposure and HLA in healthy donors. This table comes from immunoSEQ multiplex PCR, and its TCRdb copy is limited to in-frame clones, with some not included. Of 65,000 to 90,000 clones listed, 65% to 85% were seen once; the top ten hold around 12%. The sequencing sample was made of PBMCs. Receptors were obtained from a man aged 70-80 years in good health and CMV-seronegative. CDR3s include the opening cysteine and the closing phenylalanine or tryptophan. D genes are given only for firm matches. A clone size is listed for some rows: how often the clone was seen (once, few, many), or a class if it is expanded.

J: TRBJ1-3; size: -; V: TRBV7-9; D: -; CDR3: CASSSDTGSSGNTIYF; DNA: TGTGCCAGCAGCTCTGACACAGGGAGCTCTGGAAACACCATATATTTT
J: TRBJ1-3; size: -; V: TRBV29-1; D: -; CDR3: CSVGDGGSTIYF; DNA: TGCAGCGTGGGTGACGGGGGATCCACCATATATTTT
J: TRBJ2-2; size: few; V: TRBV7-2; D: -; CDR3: CASSLGLRARTGELFF; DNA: TGTGCCAGCAGCTTAGGTCTCAGGGCGAGGACCGGGGAGCTGTTTTTT
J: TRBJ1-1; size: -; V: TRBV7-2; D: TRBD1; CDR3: CASSPSLAHSQGGTEAFF; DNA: TGTGCCAGCAGCCCCTCCCTAGCCCACTCACAGGGGGGCACTGAAGCTTTCTTT
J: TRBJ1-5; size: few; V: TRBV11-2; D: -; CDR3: CASSQLAGDNQPQHF; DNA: TGTGCCAGCAGTCAACTTGCAGGGGACAATCAGCCCCAGCATTTT
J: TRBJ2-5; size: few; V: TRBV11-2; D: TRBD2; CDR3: CASSLTTSGQETQYF; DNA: TGTGCCAGCAGCTTAACGACTAGCGGACAGGAGACCCAGTACTTC
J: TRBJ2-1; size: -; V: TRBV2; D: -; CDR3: CASSLEGGGYNEQFF; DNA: TGTGCCAGCAGCCTGGAGGGAGGGGGTTACAATGAGCAGTTCTTC
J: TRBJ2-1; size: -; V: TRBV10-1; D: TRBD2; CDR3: CASSSGTSGNNEQFF; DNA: TGCGCCAGCTCCTCCGGGACTAGCGGGAACAATGAGCAGTTCTTC
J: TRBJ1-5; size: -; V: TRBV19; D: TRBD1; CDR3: CASSINRGHQPQHF; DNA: TGTGCCAGTAGTATAAACAGGGGGCATCAGCCCCAGCATTTT
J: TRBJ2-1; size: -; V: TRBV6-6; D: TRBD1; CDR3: CASRNRGPSYNEQFF; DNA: TGTGCCAGCAGAAACAGGGGGCCGTCCTACAATGAGCAGTTCTTC
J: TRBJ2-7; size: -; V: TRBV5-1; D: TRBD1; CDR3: CASSSRGQGAAYEQYF; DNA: TGCGCCAGCAGCAGTAGGGGACAGGGAGCGGCCTACGAGCAGTACTTC
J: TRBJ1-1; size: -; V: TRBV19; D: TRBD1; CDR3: CASMDRMNTEAFF; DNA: TGTGCCAGTATGGACAGGATGAACACTGAAGCTTTCTTT
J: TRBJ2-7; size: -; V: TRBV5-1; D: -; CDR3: CASSVDRFSYEQYF; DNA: TGCGCCAGCAGCGTCGACAGGTTCTCCTACGAGCAGTACTTC
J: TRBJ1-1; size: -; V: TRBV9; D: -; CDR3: CASSVGPGSNTEAFF; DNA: TGTGCCAGCAGCGTAGGTCCAGGGTCGAACACTGAAGCTTTCTTT
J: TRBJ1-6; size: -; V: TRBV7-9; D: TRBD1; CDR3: CSSSPRGSGGTSPLHF; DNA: TGTTCCAGCAGCCCAAGAGGTTCAGGGGGGACTTCACCCCTCCACTTT
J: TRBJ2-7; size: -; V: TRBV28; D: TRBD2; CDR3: CASSLSGGGSYEQYF; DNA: TGTGCCAGCAGTTTAAGCGGGGGGGGATCCTACGAGCAGTACTTC
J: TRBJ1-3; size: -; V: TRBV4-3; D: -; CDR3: CASSQGQGSGNTIYF; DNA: TGCGCCAGCAGCCAAGGCCAGGGGTCTGGAAACACCATATATTTT
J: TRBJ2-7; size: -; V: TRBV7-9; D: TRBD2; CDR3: CASSPLGLAGAEEQYF; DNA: TGTGCCAGCAGCCCTCTGGGACTAGCGGGAGCGGAAGAGCAGTACTTC
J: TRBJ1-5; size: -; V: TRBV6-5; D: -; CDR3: CASSYWRGGGNQPQHF; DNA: TGTGCCAGCAGTTACTGGAGGGGAGGAGGCAATCAGCCCCAGCATTTT
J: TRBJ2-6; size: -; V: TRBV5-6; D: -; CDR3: CACTRGTGANVLTF; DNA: TGTGCCTGCACTCGAGGGACTGGGGCCAACGTCCTGACTTTC
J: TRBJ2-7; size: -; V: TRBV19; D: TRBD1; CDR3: CASAVQGAGYEQYF; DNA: TGTGCCAGCGCCGTACAGGGGGCCGGGTACGAGCAGTACTTC
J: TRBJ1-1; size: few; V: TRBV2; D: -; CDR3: CASTPQGLDTEAFF; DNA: TGTGCCAGTACGCCGCAGGGGCTTGACACTGAAGCTTTCTTT
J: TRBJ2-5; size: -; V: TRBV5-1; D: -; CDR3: CASSQNSGKETQYF; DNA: TGCGCCAGCAGCCAAAACTCGGGGAAGGAGACCCAGTACTTC
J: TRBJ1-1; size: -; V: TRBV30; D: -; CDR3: CAWSKTGYTEAFF; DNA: TGTGCCTGGAGTAAGACGGGATACACTGAAGCTTTCTTT
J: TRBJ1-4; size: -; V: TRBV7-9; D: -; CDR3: CASSLSDLVGSLREKLFF; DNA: TGTGCCAGCAGCTTAAGCGATCTGGTCGGCAGTCTTCGGGAAAAACTGTTTTTT
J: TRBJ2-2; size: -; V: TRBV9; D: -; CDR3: CASSVGSSNTGELFF; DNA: TGTGCCAGCAGCGTAGGGAGCTCGAACACCGGGGAGCTGTTTTTT
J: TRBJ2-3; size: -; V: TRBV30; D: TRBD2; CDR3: CAWSVAAGSTDTQYF; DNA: TGTGCCTGGAGTGTAGCAGCGGGGAGCACAGATACGCAGTATTTT
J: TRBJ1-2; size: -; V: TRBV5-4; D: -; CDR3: CASSRDFRITYGYTF; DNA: TGCGCCAGCAGCCGGGACTTTCGAATCACCTATGGCTACACCTTC
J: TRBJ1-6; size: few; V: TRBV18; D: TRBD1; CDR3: CASSPSGTGDNSPLHF; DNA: TGTGCCAGCTCACCATCTGGAACAGGGGATAATTCACCCCTCCACTTT
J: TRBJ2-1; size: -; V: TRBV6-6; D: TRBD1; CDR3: CASGWTGSHNEQFF; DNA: TGTGCCAGCGGATGGACAGGGTCCCACAATGAGCAGTTCTTC
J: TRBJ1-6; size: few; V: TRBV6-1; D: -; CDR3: CASSGQLDSPLHF; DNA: TGTGCCAGCAGTGGCCAGCTAGATTCACCCCTCCACTTT
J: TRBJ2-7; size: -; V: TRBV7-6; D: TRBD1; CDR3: CASSLDGTGGYEQYF; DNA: TGTGCCAGCAGCTTAGATGGGACAGGGGGGTACGAGCAGTACTTC
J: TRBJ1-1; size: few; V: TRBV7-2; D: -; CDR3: CASSLVDSKSAFF; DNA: TGTGCCAGCAGCTTAGTTGACAGTAAGTCGGCTTTCTTT
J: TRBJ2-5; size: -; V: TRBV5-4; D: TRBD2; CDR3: CASSLSRGQETQYF; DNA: TGTGCCAGCAGCTTGTCGCGGGGGCAAGAGACCCAGTACTTC
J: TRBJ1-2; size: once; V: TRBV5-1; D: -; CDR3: CASSLGGAYGYTF; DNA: TGCGCCAGCAGCTTGGGGGGCGCGTATGGCTACACCTTC
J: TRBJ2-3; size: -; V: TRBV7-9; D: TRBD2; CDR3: CASSPRLAGDRDTQYF; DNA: TGTGCCAGCAGCCCCCGACTAGCGGGAGATAGGGATACGCAGTATTTT
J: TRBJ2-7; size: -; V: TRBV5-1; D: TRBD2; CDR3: CASSLVGGGPHEQYF; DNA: TGCGCCAGCAGCTTGGTGGGGGGAGGGCCCCACGAGCAGTACTTC
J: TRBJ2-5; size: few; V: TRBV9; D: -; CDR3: CASSVGVRHEETQYF; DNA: TGTGCCAGCAGCGTAGGCGTCAGGCATGAGGAGACCCAGTACTTC
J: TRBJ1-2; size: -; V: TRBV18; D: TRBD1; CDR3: CASSPQGQGNYGYTF; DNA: TGTGCCAGCTCACCACAGGGACAGGGAAATTATGGCTACACCTTC
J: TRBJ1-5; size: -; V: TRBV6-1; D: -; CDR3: CASWQTGYSNQPQHF; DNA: TGTGCCTCATGGCAGACGGGGTATAGCAATCAGCCCCAGCATTTT
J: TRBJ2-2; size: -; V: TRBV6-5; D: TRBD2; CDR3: CASRPRGGPSGELFF; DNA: TGTGCCAGCAGGCCACGGGGGGGCCCCTCCGGGGAGCTGTTTTTT
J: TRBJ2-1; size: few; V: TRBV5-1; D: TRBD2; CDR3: CASSPTTGTSGRRHNEQFF; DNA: TGCGCCAGCAGCCCGACTACCGGGACTAGCGGGAGGCGGCACAATGAGCAGTTCTTC
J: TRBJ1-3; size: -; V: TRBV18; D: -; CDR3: CASSPPRFASSGNTIYF; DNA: TGTGCCAGCTCACCCCCCCGTTTTGCGAGCTCTGGAAACACCATATATTTT
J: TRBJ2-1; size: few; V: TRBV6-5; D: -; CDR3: CASSSGQIPSNEQFF; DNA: TGTGCCAGCAGCTCAGGCCAAATACCTTCGAATGAGCAGTTCTTC
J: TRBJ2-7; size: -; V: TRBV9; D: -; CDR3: CASSAGIKRTPYEQYF; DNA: TGTGCCAGCAGCGCGGGTATCAAGCGCACACCCTACGAGCAGTACTTC
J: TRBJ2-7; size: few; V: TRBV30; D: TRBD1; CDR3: CAWKPGGTYEQYF; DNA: TGTGCCTGGAAGCCAGGGGGTACCTACGAGCAGTACTTC